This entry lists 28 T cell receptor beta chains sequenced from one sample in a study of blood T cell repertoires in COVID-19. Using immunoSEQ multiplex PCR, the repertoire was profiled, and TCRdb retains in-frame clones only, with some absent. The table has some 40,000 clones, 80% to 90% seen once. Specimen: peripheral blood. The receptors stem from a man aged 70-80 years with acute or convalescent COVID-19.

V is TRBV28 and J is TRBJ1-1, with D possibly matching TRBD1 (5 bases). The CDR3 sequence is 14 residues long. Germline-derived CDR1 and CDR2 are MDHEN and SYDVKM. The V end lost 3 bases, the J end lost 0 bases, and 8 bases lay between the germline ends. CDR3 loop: CASSLAGVNTEAFF. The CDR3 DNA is TGTGCCAGCAGTTTGGCGGGGGTGAACACTGAAGCTTTCTTT. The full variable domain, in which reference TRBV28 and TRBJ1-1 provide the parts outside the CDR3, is DVKVTQSSRYLVKRTGEKVFLECVQDMDHENMFWYRQDPGLGLRLIYFSYDVKMKEKGDIPEGYSVSREKKERFSLILESASTNQTSMYLCASSLAGVNTEAFFGQGTRLTVV.

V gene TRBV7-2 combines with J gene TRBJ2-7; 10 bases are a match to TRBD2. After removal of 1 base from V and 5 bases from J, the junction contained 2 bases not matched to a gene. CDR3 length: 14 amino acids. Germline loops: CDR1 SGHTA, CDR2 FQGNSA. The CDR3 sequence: CASSLVLAGDEQYF. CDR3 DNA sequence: TGTGCCAGCAGCTTAGTGCTAGCGGGAGACGAGCAGTACTTC.

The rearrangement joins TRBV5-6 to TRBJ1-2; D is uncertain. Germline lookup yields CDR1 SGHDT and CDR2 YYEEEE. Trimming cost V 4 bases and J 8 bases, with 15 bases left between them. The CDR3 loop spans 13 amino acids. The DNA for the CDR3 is TGTGCCAGCAGCCGCGGGTCACTGAGGGGCTACACCTTC. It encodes CASSRGSLRGYTF.

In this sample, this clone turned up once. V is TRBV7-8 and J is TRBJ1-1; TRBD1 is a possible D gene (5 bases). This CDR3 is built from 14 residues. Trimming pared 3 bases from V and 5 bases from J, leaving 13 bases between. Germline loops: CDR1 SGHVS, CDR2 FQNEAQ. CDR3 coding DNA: TGTGCCAGCAGCTTTGTGGGGGGTGGGACTGAAGCTTTCTTT. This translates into CASSFVGGGTEAFF. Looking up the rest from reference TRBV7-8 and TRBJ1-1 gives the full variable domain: GAGVSQSPRYKVAKRGQDVALRCDPISGHVSLFWYQQALGQGPEFLTYFQNEAQLDKSGLPSDRFFAERPEGSVSTLKIQRTQQEDSAVYLCASSFVGGGTEAFFGQGTRLTVV.

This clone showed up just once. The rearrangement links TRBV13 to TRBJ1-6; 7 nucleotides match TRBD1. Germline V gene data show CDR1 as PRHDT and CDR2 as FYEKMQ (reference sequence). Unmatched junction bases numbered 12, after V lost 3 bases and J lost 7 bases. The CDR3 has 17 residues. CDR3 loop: CASSFSGGILRNSPLHF. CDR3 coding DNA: TGTGCCAGCAGCTTTTCAGGGGGAATACTGAGGAATTCACCCCTCCACTTT.

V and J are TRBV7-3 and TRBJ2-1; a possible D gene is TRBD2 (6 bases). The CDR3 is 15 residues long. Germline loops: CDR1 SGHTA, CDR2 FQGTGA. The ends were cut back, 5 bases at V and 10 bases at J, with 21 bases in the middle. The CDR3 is CASSATGTASLEQFF. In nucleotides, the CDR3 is TGTGCCAGCAGCGCTACCGGGACTGCCTCTTTGGAGCAGTTCTTC. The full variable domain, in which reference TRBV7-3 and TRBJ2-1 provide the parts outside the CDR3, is GAGVSQTPSNKVTEKGKYVELRCDPISGHTALYWYRQSLGQGPEFLIYFQGTGAADDSGLPNDRFFAVRPEGSVSTLKIQRTERGDSAVYLCASSATGTASLEQFFGPGTRLTVL.

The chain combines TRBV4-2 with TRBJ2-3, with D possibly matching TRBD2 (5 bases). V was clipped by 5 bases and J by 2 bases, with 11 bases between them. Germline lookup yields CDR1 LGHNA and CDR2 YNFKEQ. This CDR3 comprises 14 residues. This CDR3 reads CASSVRTVTDTQYF. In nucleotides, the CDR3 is TGTGCCAGCAGCGTTCGGACTGTCACAGATACGCAGTATTTT.

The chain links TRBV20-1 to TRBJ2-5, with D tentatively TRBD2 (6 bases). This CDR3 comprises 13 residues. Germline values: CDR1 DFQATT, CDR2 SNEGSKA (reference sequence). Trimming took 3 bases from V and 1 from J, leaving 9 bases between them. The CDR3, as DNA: TGCAGTGCTAGTTCGGGGGTCCAAGAGACCCAGTACTTC. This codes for CSASSGVQETQYF.

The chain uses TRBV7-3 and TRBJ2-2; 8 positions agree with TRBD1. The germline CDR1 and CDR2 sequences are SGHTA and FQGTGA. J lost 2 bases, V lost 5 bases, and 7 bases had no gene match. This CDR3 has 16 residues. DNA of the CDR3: TGTGCCAGCAGCCCGCGGACAGGGATCAACACCGGGGAGCTGTTTTTT. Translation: CASSPRTGINTGELFF.

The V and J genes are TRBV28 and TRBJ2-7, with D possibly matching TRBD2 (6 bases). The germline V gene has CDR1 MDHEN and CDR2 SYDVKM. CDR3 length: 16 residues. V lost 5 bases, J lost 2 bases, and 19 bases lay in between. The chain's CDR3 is CASSLTSSAEAYEQYF. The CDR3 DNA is TGTGCCAGCAGTCTAACTTCTAGCGCCGAAGCCTACGAGCAGTACTTC.

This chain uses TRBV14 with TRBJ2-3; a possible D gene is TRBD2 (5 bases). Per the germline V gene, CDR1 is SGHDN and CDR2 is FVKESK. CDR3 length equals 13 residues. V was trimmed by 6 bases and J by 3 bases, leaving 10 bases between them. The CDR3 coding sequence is TGTGCCAGCAGTACCGAGGGAACAGATACGCAGTATTTT. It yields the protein CASSTEGTDTQYF.

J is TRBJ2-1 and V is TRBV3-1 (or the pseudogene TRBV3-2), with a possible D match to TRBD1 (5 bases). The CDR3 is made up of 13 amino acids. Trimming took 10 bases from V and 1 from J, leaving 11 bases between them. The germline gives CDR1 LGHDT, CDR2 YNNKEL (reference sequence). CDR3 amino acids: CATKKGSYNEQFF. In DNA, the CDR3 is TGTGCCACCAAGAAGGGGTCCTACAATGAGCAGTTCTTC.

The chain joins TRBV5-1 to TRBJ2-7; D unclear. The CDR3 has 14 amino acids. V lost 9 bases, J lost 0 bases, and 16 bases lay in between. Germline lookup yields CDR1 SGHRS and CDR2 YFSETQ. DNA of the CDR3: TGCGCCACCCACGAGGATCCCAGCTCCTACGAGCAGTACTTC. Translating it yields CATHEDPSSYEQYF.

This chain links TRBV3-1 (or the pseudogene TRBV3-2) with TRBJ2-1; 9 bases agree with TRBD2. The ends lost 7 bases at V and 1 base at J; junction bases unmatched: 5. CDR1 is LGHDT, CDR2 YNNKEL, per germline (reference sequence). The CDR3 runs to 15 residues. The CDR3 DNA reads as TGTGCCAGCACTATAGCGGGAGAGTCCTACAATGAGCAGTTCTTC. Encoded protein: CASTIAGESYNEQFF.

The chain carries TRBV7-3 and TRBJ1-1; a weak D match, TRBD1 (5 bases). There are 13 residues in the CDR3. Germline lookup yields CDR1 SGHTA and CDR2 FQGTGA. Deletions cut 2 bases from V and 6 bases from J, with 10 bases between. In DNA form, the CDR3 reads TGTGCCAGCAGCTTACAGGGTTCCTCTGAAGCTTTCTTT. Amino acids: CASSLQGSSEAFF.

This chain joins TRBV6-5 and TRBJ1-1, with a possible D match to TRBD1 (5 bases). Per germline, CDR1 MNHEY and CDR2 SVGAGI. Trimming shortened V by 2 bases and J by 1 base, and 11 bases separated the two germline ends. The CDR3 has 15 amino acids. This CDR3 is CASSYRQSSNTEAFF. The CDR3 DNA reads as TGTGCCAGCAGTTACCGACAGAGTTCGAACACTGAAGCTTTCTTT.

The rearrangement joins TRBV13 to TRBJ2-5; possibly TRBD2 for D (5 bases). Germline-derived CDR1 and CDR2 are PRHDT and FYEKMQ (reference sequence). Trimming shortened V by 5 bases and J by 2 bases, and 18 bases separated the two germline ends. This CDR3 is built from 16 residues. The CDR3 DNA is TGTGCCAGCAGCCAATGGGCGGGTTCGGTACAAGAGACCCAGTACTTC. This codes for CASSQWAGSVQETQYF.

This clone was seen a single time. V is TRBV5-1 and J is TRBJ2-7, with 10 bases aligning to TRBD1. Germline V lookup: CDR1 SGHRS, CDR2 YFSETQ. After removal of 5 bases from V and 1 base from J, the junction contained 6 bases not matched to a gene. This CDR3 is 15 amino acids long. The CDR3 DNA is TGCGCCAGCAGTCCCCGGACAGGGGGATCCTACGAGCAGTACTTC. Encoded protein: CASSPRTGGSYEQYF.

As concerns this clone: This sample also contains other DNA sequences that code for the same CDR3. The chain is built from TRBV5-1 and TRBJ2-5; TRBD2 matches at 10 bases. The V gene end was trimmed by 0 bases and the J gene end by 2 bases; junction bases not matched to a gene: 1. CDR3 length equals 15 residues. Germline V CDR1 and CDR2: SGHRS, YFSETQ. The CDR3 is CASSLVLAGQETQYF. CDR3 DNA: TGCGCCAGCAGCTTGGTACTAGCGGGACAAGAGACCCAGTACTTC.

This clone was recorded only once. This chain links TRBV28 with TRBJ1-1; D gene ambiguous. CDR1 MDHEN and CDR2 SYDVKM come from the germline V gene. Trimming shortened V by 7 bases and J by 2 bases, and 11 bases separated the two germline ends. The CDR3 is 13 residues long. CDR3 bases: TGTGCCAGCATCTCGCCAGGTAACACTGAAGCTTTCTTT. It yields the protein CASISPGNTEAFF.

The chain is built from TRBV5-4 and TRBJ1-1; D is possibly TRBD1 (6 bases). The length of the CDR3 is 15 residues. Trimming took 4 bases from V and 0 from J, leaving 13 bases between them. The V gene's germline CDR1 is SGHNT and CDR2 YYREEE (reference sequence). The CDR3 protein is CASSGGGQMNTEAFF. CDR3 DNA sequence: TGTGCCAGCAGCGGCGGGGGACAAATGAACACTGAAGCTTTCTTT.

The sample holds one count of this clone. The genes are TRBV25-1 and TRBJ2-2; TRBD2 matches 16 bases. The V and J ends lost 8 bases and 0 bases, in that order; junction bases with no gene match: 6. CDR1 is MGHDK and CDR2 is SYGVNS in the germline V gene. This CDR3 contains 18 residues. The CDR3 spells CASGGLAGGPSNTGELFF. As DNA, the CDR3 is TGTGCCAGCGGGGGACTAGCGGGAGGGCCATCGAACACCGGGGAGCTGTTTTTT.

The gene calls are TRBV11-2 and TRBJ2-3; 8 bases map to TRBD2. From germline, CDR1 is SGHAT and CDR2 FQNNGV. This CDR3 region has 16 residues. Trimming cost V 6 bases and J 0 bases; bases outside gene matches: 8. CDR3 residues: CASSRIAGPSTDTQYF. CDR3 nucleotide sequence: TGTGCCAGCAGTCGTATAGCGGGACCCAGCACAGATACGCAGTATTTT. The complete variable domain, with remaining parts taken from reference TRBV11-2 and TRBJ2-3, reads EAGVAQSPRYKIIEKRQSVAFWCNPISGHATLYWYQQILGQGPKLLIQFQNNGVVDDSQLPKDRFSAERLKGVDSTLKIQPAKLEDSAVYLCASSRIAGPSTDTQYFGPGTRLTVL.

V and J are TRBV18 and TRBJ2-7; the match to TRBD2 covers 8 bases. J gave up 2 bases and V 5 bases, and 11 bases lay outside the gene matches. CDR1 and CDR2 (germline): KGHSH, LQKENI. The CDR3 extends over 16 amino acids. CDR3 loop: CASSGLGGGHAYEQYF. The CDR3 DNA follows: TGTGCCAGCTCAGGTCTCGGGGGGGGACATGCCTACGAGCAGTACTTC.

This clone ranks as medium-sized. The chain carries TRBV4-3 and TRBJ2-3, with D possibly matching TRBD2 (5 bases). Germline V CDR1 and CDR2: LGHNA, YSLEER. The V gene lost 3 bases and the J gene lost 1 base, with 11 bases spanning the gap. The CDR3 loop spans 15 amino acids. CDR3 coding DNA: TGCGCCAGCAGCCATCTAACTAGTGGCACAGATACGCAGTATTTT. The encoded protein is CASSHLTSGTDTQYF.

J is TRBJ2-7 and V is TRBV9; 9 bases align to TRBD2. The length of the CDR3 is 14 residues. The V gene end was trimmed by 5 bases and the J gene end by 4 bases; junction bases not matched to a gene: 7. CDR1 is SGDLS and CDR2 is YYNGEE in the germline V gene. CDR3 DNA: TGTGCCAGCAGTTTAGCGGGAGCGTCTTACGAGCAGTACTTC. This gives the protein CASSLAGASYEQYF.

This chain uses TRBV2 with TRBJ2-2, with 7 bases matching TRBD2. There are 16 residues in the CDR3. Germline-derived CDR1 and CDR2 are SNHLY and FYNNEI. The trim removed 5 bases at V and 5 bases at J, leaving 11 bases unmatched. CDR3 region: CASSPRGELWTGELFF. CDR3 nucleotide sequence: TGTGCCAGCAGTCCCCGGGGGGAACTTTGGACCGGGGAGCTGTTTTTT. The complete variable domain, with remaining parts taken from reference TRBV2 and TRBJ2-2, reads EPEVTQTPSHQVTQMGQEVILRCVPISNHLYFYWYRQILGQKVEFLVSFYNNEISEKSEIFDDQFSVERPDGSNFTLKIRSTKLEDSAMYFCASSPRGELWTGELFFGEGSRLTVL.

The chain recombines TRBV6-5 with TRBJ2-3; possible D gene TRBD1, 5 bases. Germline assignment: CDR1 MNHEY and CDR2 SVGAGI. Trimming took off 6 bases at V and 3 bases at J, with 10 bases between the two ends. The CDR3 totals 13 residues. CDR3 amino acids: CASSPPGTDTQYF. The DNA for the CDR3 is TGTGCCAGCAGCCCCCCAGGGACAGATACGCAGTATTTT.